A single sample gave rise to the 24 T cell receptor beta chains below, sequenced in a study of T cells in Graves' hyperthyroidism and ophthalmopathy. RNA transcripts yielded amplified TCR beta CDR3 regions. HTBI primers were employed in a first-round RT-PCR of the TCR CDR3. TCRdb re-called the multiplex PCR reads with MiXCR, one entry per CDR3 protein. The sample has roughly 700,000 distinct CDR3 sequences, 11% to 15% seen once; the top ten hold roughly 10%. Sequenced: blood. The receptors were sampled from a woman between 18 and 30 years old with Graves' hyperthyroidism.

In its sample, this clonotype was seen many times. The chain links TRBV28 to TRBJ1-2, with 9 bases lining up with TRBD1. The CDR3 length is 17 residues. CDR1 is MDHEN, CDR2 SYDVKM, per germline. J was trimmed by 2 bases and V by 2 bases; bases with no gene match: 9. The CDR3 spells CASSLPVPTGGNYGYTF. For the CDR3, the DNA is TGTGCCAGCAGTTTACCGGTCCCGACAGGGGGAAACTATGGCTACACCTTC.

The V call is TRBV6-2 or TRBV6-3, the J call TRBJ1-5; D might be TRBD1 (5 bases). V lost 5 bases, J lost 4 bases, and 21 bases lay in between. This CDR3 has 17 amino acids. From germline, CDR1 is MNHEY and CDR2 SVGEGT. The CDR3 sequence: CASSPDLKTGLNQPQHF. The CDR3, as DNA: TGTGCCAGCAGTCCCGACCTAAAAACAGGACTAAATCAGCCCCAGCATTTT.

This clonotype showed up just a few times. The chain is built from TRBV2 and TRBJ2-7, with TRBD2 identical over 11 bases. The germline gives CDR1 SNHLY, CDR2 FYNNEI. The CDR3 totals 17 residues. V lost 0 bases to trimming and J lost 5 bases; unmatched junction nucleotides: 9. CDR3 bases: TGTGCCAGCAGTGAAGCAACCTTAGCGGGAGGGCTCGACGAGCAGTACTTC. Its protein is CASSEATLAGGLDEQYF.

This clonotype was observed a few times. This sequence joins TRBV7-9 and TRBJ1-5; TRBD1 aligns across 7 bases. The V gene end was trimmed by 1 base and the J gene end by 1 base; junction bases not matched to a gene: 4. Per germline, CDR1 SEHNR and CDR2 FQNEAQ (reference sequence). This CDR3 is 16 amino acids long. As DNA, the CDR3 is TGTGCCAGCAGCTTAGGAGGGGGCGCGAGCAATCAGCCCCAGCATTTT. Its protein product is CASSLGGGASNQPQHF.

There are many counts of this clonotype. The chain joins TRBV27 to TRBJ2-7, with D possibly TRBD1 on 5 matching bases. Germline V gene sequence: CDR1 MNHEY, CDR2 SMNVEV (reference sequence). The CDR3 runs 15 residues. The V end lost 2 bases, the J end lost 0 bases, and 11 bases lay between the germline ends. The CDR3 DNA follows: TGTGCCAGCAGTTTAGCAGGGCCCCCCTCCTACGAGCAGTACTTC. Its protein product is CASSLAGPPSYEQYF.

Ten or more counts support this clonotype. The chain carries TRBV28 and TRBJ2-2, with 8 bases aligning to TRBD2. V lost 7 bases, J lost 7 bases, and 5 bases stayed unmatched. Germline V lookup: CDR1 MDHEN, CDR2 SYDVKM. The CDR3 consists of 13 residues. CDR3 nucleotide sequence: TGTGCCAGCACGCCACTAGCGGACGGGGAGCTGTTTTTT. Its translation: CASTPLADGELFF.

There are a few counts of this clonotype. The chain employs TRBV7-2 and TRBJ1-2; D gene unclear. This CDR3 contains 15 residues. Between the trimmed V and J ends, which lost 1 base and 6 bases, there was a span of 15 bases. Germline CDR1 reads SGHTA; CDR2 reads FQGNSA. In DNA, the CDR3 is TGTGCCAGCAGCTTAGTTCCGCCTTATCCCGATGGCTACACCTTC. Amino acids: CASSLVPPYPDGYTF.

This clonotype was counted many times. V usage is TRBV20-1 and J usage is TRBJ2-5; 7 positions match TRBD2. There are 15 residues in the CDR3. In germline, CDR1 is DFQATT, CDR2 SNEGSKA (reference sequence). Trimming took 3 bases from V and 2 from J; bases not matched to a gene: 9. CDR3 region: CSARALSGGQETQYF. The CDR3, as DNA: TGCAGTGCTAGGGCACTTTCGGGAGGACAAGAGACCCAGTACTTC.

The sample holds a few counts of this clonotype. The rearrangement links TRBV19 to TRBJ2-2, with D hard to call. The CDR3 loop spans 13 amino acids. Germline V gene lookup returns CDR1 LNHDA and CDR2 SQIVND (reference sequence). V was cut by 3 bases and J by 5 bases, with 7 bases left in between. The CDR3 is CASSIPPTGELFF. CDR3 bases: TGTGCCAGTAGTATCCCCCCAACCGGGGAGCTGTTTTTT.

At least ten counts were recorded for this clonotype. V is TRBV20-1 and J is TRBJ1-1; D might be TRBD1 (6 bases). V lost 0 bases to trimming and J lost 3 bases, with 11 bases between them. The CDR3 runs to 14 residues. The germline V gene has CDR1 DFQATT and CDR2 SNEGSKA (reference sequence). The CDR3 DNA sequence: TGCAGTGCTAGAGATATACAGGGCCACACTGAAGCTTTCTTT. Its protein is CSARDIQGHTEAFF.

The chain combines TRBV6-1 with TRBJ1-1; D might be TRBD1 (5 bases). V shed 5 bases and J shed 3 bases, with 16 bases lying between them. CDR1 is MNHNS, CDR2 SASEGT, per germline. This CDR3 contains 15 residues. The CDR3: CASSKTGKRHTEAFF. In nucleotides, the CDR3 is TGTGCCAGCAGTAAAACAGGAAAACGGCACACTGAAGCTTTCTTT.

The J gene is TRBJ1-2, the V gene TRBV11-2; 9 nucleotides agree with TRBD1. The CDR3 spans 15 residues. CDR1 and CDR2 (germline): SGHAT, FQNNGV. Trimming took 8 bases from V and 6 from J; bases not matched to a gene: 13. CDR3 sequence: CASRHPGQGENGYTF. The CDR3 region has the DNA TGTGCCAGCCGTCATCCGGGACAGGGCGAGAATGGCTACACCTTC.

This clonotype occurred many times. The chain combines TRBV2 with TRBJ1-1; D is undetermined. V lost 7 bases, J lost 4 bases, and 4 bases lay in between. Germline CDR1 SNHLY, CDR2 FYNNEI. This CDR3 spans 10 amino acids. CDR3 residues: CASTGTEAFF. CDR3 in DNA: TGTGCCAGCACGGGCACTGAAGCTTTCTTT. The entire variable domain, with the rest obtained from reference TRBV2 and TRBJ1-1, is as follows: EPEVTQTPSHQVTQMGQEVILRCVPISNHLYFYWYRQILGQKVEFLVSFYNNEISEKSEIFDDQFSVERPDGSNFTLKIRSTKLEDSAMYFCASTGTEAFFGQGTRLTVV.

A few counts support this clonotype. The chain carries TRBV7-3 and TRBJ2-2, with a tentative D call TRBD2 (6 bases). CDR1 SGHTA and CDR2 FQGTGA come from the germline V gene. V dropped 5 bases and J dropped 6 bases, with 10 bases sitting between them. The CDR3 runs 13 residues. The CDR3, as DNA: TGTGCCAGCAGCCCCCCGGGGGCCGGGGAGCTGTTTTTT. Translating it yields CASSPPGAGELFF.

This CDR3 is CASRPQGDSPLHF. The CDR3 nucleotides are TGTGCCAGCAGGCCGCAGGGCGATTCACCCCTCCACTTT. This sequence joins TRBV27 and TRBJ1-6, with D tentatively TRBD1 (5 bases). V was clipped by 6 bases and J by 8 bases, with 11 bases between them. Germline-derived CDR1 and CDR2 are MNHEY and SMNVEV (reference sequence). This CDR3 spans 13 amino acids.

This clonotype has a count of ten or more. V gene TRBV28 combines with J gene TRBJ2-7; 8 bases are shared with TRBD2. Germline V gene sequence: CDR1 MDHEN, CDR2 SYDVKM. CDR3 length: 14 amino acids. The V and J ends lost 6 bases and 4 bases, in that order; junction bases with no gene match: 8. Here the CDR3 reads CASRTTGGPYEQYF. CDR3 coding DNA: TGTGCCAGCAGAACGACGGGAGGGCCGTACGAGCAGTACTTC.

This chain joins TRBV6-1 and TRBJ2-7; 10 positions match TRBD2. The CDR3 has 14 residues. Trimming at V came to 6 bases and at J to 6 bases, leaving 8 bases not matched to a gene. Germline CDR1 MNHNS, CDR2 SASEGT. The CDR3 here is CASSVAGGGSEQYF. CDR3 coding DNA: TGTGCCAGCAGCGTAGCGGGAGGAGGTAGCGAGCAGTACTTC.

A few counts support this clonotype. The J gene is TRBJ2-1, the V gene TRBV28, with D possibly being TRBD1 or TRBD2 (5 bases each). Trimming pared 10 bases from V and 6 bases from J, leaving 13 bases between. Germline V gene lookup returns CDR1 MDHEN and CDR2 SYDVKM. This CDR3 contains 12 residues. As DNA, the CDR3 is TGTGCCACCCGGGGCTTAGGCAATGAGCAGTTCTTC. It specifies CATRGLGNEQFF.

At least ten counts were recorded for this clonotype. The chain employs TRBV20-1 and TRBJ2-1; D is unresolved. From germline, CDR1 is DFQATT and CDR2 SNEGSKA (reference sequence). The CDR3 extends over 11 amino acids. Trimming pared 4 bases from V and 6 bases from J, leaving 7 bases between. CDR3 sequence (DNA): TGCAGTGCTACTGGGGTCAATGAGCAGTTCTTC. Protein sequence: CSATGVNEQFF.

CDR3 coding DNA: TGTGCCAGCAGTCTCGAAAACAGAGACGAAGCTTTCTTT. Protein product: CASSLENRDEAFF. The chain joins TRBV7-9 to TRBJ1-1; D is uncertain. Trimming stripped 6 bases from V and 8 bases from J, with 16 bases between. The CDR3 is made up of 13 amino acids. Germline lookup yields CDR1 SEHNR and CDR2 FQNEAQ (reference sequence). The full variable domain, completed using reference TRBV7-9 and TRBJ1-1, is DTGVSQNPRHKITKRGQNVTFRCDPISEHNRLYWYRQTLGQGPEFLTYFQNEAQLEKSRLLSDRFSAERPKGSFSTLEIQRTEQGDSAMYLCASSLENRDEAFFGQGTRLTVV.

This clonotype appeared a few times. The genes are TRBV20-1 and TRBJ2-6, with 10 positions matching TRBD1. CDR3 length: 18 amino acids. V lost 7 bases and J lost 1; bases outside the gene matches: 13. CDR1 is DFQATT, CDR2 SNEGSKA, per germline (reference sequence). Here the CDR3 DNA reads TGCAGTGTGAGAGCGATTGACAGGGGGCATTCTGGGGCCAACGTCCTGACTTTC. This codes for CSVRAIDRGHSGANVLTF.

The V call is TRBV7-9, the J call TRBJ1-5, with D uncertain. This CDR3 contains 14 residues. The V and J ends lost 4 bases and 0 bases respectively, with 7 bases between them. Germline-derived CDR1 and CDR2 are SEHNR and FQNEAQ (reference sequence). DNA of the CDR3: TGTGCCAGCAGCTATTCACATAGCAATCAGCCCCAGCATTTT. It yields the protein CASSYSHSNQPQHF.

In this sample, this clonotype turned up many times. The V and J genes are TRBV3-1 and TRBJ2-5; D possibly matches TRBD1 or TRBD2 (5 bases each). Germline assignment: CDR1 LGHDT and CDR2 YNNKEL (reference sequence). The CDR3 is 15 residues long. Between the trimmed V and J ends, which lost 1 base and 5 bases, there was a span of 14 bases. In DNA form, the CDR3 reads TGTGCCAGCAGCCAAGGGGGGACCACCACCGAGACCCAGTACTTC. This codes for CASSQGGTTTETQYF.

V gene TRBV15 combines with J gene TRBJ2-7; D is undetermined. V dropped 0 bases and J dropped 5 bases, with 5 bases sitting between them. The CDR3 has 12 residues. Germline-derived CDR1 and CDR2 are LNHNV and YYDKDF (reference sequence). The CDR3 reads CATSRDRDEQYF. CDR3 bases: TGTGCCACCAGCAGAGACCGGGACGAGCAGTACTTC.